Listed below are T cell receptor beta chains from one sample, sequenced in a study of beta chain features in type 1 diabetes. This table comes from immunoSEQ multiplex PCR, and its TCRdb copy is limited to in-frame clones, with some not included. The data contain 150,000 to 200,000 clones, 8% to 8.5% of them singletons. Specimen: central memory CD4+ T cells from blood. The receptors shown here come from a young woman with type 1 diabetes. The CDR3 runs from the conserved cysteine through the conserved F or W. Each record gives: CDR3 protein, CDR3 DNA, J gene, clone size, V gene, CDR3 length, D gene. D genes are given only for firm matches. The listing skips clone size in some rows; elsewhere it reads once, few, many or a size class.

CASSRTSGNYEQYF,TGTGCCAGCAGCCGTACTAGCGGGAACTACGAGCAGTACTTC,TRBJ2-7,few,TRBV9,14,TRBD2
CSVRRVNTIYF,TGCAGCGTTCGCAGGGTAAACACCATATATTTT,TRBJ1-3,few,TRBV29-1,11,NA
CASTPGQGPYEQYF,TGTGCCAGTACTCCGGGACAGGGACCCTACGAGCAGTACTTC,TRBJ2-7,few,TRBV19,14,TRBD1
CASSEGPYNQPQHF,TGTGCCAGCAGTGAGGGGCCTTACAATCAGCCCCAGCATTTT,TRBJ1-5,NA,TRBV6-1,14,NA
CASSISPGQGPSPLHF,TGTGCCAGTAGTATATCTCCGGGACAGGGACCTTCACCCCTCCACTTT,TRBJ1-6,NA,TRBV19,16,TRBD1
CASSLAGGPYEQFF,TGTGCCAGCAGTCTAGCGGGAGGGCCGTATGAGCAGTTCTTC,TRBJ2-1,NA,TRBV6-5,14,TRBD2
CASSSTRDRATDTQYF,TGTGCCAGCAGCTCCACAAGGGACAGGGCCACAGATACGCAGTATTTT,TRBJ2-3,few,TRBV13,16,TRBD1
CASSPGQVTYEQYF,TGTGCCAGCTCCCCTGGACAGGTAACCTACGAGCAGTACTTC,TRBJ2-7,few,TRBV18,14,TRBD1
CASSSLYEQYF,TGTGCCAGCAGCTCCCTCTACGAGCAGTACTTC,TRBJ2-7,few,TRBV7-2,11,NA
CAISESRTGVGQPQHF,TGTGCCATCAGTGAGTCGAGGACAGGGGTCGGTCAGCCCCAGCATTTT,TRBJ1-5,few,TRBV10-3,16,TRBD1
CASRPGTRVGGYTF,TGTGCCAGCAGGCCCGGGACAAGGGTGGGTGGCTACACCTTC,TRBJ1-2,NA,TRBV6-5,14,NA
CASSQLPSGGVRRDTEAFF,TGTGCCAGCAGCCAACTTCCATCAGGGGGCGTTAGAAGGGACACTGAAGCTTTCTTT,TRBJ1-1,few,TRBV14,19,TRBD1
CASSRLASRTDTQYF,TGTGCCAGCAGCAGACTAGCTAGCCGCACAGATACGCAGTATTTT,TRBJ2-3,many,TRBV2,15,TRBD2
CASSYSVGTTNSPLHF,TGTGCCAGCAGTTACTCAGTTGGCACTACCAACTCACCCCTCCACTTT,TRBJ1-6,NA,TRBV6-5,16,NA
CASSLSGRREETQYF,TGCGCCAGCAGCCTTAGCGGGAGACGAGAGGAGACCCAGTACTTC,TRBJ2-5,few,TRBV5-1,15,TRBD2
CASSTVGGYEQYF,TGTGCCAGCAGTACGGTCGGGGGTTACGAGCAGTACTTC,TRBJ2-7,NA,TRBV7-2,13,NA
CASSPPHSNEKLFF,TGTGCCAGCAGCCCCCCTCACTCTAATGAAAAACTGTTTTTT,TRBJ1-4,NA,TRBV4-2,14,NA
CASSSTRQGEWDF,TGTGCCAGCAGCTCAACACGACAGGGGGAATGGGACTTC,TRBJ1-2,NA,TRBV7-2,13,TRBD1
CSVGRASGGYEQYF,TGCAGCGTCGGGAGGGCTAGCGGGGGATACGAGCAGTACTTC,TRBJ2-7,NA,TRBV29-1,14,TRBD2
CASRLGAGQETQYF,TGTGCCAGCCGCCTGGGGGCCGGACAAGAGACCCAGTACTTC,TRBJ2-5,NA,TRBV7-6,14,NA
CASSHSLASGSMVSMDTQYF,TGTGCCAGCAGCCACTCCCTCGCTAGCGGGAGTATGGTTAGTATGGATACGCAGTATTTT,TRBJ2-3,NA,TRBV14,20,TRBD2
CASSLGEYEQYF,TGCGCCAGCAGCTTGGGGGAGTACGAGCAGTACTTC,TRBJ2-7,NA,TRBV5-1,12,NA
CASRKDRETEAFF,TGTGCCAGCCGTAAGGACAGGGAGACTGAAGCTTTCTTT,TRBJ1-1,NA,TRBV6-6,13,TRBD1
CSVEDAPGRGDEKLFF,TGCAGCGTTGAAGACGCCCCGGGCAGGGGCGATGAAAAACTGTTTTTT,TRBJ1-4,few,TRBV29-1,16,NA
CASSFEGEDTQYF,TGCGCCAGCAGCTTCGAGGGTGAGGATACGCAGTATTTT,TRBJ2-3,few,TRBV5-1,13,NA
CAISDGLTAKNIQYF,TGTGCCATCAGTGACGGACTCACAGCCAAAAACATTCAGTACTTC,TRBJ2-4,few,TRBV10-3,15,NA
CAWTSGGSSYNEQFF,TGTGCCTGGACTTCAGGGGGAAGCTCCTACAATGAGCAGTTCTTC,TRBJ2-1,NA,TRBV30,15,TRBD1
CAWAQLGGSTDTQYF,TGTGCCTGGGCCCAGCTCGGCGGGAGCACAGATACGCAGTATTTT,TRBJ2-3,NA,TRBV30,15,NA
CASGLVLTNEQFF,TGTGCTAGTGGTTTGGTACTCACCAATGAGCAGTTCTTC,TRBJ2-1,NA,TRBV12-5,13,NA
CASSFRIAGGPGDTQYF,TGTGCCAGCAGCTTCCGAATAGCGGGAGGGCCCGGAGATACGCAGTATTTT,TRBJ2-3,few,TRBV7-2,17,TRBD2
CASSSPGGTYEQYF,TGTGCCAGCAGCTCCCCCGGCGGGACCTACGAGCAGTACTTC,TRBJ2-7,few,TRBV7-6,14,NA
CASSSRRAYGYTF,TGTGCCAGCAGTTCACGCAGGGCCTATGGCTACACCTTC,TRBJ1-2,few,TRBV28,13,NA
CASSLGAAGAVTGELFF,TGTGCCAGCAGCTTAGGGGCGGCAGGGGCGGTCACCGGGGAGCTGTTTTTT,TRBJ2-2,few,TRBV11-3,17,NA